The 25 T cell receptor beta chains listed next were all sequenced from one sample in a study of blood T cells in healthy people across ages. For the second PCR, which ran for about 6 to 11 cycles, a sample-barcoded 5' primer and a J-beta primer mix were used. TCRdb reanalysed the 5' RACE reads using MiXCR and keeps one entry per CDR3 protein. The table shows about 680,000 distinct CDR3 sequences, with about 52% occurring only once. The specimen sequenced was blood. These receptors originate from a woman aged 60-75 years in good health.

This clonotype was detected only a few times. The chain joins TRBV27 to TRBJ2-5; D gene unclear. Deletions cut 1 base from V and 1 base from J, with 4 bases between. From germline, CDR1 is MNHEY and CDR2 SMNVEV (reference sequence). This CDR3 is built from 13 residues. In DNA form, the CDR3 reads TGTGCCAGCAGTTTATGGGTCCAAGAGACCCAGTACTTC. This translates into CASSLWVQETQYF.

The chain uses TRBV28 and TRBJ2-7, with 8 bases lining up with TRBD1. V was pared by 8 bases and J by 2 bases, with 8 bases of the junction left unmatched. This CDR3 spans 14 amino acids. Germline lookup yields CDR1 MDHEN and CDR2 SYDVKM. The CDR3 region has the DNA TGTGCCAGCCTCTACCGGGACAGGCCCTACGAGCAGTACTTC. This encodes CASLYRDRPYEQYF.

As regards this clonotype: Compared with germline, one end of the junction differs, possibly owing to a read error. V usage is TRBV4-2 and J usage is TRBJ2-7; no clear D. Germline lookup yields CDR1 LGHNA and CDR2 YNFKEQ. This CDR3 comprises 15 residues. CDR3 loop: CASSQEARYSCEQYF. The CDR3, as DNA: TGTGCCAGCAGCCAAGAGGCCAGGTACTCCTGCGAGCAGTACTTC.

This clonotype was observed a few times. CDR3 coding DNA: TGCGCCAGCAGCACCGGGACTTCGAATGAGCAGTTCTTC. It codes for CASSTGTSNEQFF. The chain couples TRBV5-1 to TRBJ2-1, with D perhaps matching TRBD2 (6 bases). Germline assignment: CDR1 SGHRS and CDR2 YFSETQ. The CDR3 runs to 13 residues. The ends were cut back, 4 bases at V and 7 bases at J, with 12 bases in the middle. Supplemented by reference TRBV5-1 and TRBJ2-1, the full variable domain reads KAGVTQTPRYLIKTRGQQVTLSCSPISGHRSVSWYQQTPGQGLQFLFEYFSETQRNKGNFPGRFSGRQFSNSRSEMNVSTLELGDSALYLCASSTGTSNEQFFGPGTRLTVL.

The V gene is TRBV9, the J gene TRBJ2-1, with 7 bases that match TRBD2. The length of the CDR3 is 18 residues. Germline lookup yields CDR1 SGDLS and CDR2 YYNGEE. With 7 bases clipped from V and 0 bases from J, the junction kept 16 bases outside the gene matches. CDR3 bases: TGTGCCAGCGCCGGAGGAGCTAGCGGAGCTCTCTCCTACAATGAGCAGTTCTTC. It yields the protein CASAGGASGALSYNEQFF.

The V call is TRBV6-6, the J call TRBJ1-1; D unclear. Germline V gene data show CDR1 as MNHNY and CDR2 as SVGAGI (reference sequence). The CDR3 spans 13 residues. The V end lost 2 bases, the J end lost 4 bases, and 8 bases lay between the germline ends. CDR3 amino acids: CASSYGVSTEAFF. CDR3 sequence (DNA): TGTGCCAGCAGTTACGGGGTCAGCACTGAAGCTTTCTTT.

This clonotype came up a few times. V gene TRBV12-3 or TRBV12-4 combines with J gene TRBJ2-3; TRBD1 matches at 7 bases. V trimming: 4 bases; J trimming: 3 bases; junction bases outside the gene matches: 13. CDR3 length equals 17 residues. As DNA, the CDR3 is TGTGCCAGCAGTTATGTGCCAACAGGGGTTTTGACAGATACGCAGTATTTT. This gives the protein CASSYVPTGVLTDTQYF.

The V gene is TRBV20-1, the J gene TRBJ2-1; no clear D gene. Trimming stripped 3 bases from V and 0 bases from J, with 6 bases between. CDR1 DFQATT and CDR2 SNEGSKA come from the germline V gene (reference sequence). CDR3 size: 13 residues. The CDR3 DNA is TGCAGTGCTAGGATTAGCTCCTACAATGAGCAGTTCTTC. This encodes CSARISSYNEQFF.

The chain uses TRBV18 and TRBJ2-1, with a possible D match to TRBD1 (6 bases). Germline CDR1 and CDR2: KGHSH and LQKENI. The CDR3 is 14 residues long. V was cut by 3 bases and J by 9 bases, with 15 bases left in between. CDR3 sequence (DNA): TGTGCCAGCTCACCTATTTTGACAGGCATTGAGCAGTTCTTC. Translated: CASSPILTGIEQFF.

Concerning this clonotype: A junction end diverges from the germline sequence, so it may reflect a read error. The chain's CDR3 is CVSSLSGSPLHF. The CDR3 DNA sequence: TGTGTCAGCAGCTTAAGTGGTTCACCCCTCCACTTT. The chain is built from TRBV7-9 and TRBJ1-6; D is unclear. CDR3 length equals 12 residues. The germline gives CDR1 SEHNR, CDR2 FQNEAQ (reference sequence).

The J gene is TRBJ2-1, the V gene TRBV20-1, with TRBD1 matching 9 bases. V gave up 3 bases and J gave up 4 bases; unmatched junction bases: 4. Germline lookup yields CDR1 DFQATT and CDR2 SNEGSKA (reference sequence). The CDR3 loop spans 14 amino acids. This chain's CDR3 is CSASIGTGYNEQFF. As DNA, the CDR3 is TGCAGTGCTAGTATCGGGACAGGGTACAATGAGCAGTTCTTC.

As regards this clonotype: A read error is possible here, since a much larger clone lies one base away. The rearrangement links TRBV10-3 to TRBJ2-1; D may be TRBD1 (5 bases). This CDR3 is 12 amino acids long. Germline V lookup: CDR1 ENHRY, CDR2 SYGVKD. The CDR3 coding sequence is TGTGCCATCAGTATGACAGACGATGAGCGGTTCTTC. Translation: CAISMTDDERFF.

This clonotype occurred a few times. The V and J genes are TRBV18 and TRBJ2-2, with D unclear. The germline V gene encodes CDR1 KGHSH and CDR2 LQKENI. The CDR3 has 12 residues. Trimming shortened V by 0 bases and J by 7 bases, and 3 bases separated the two germline ends. Here the CDR3 DNA reads TGTGCCAGCTCACCACCGAGCGGGGAGCTGTTTTTT. Residues: CASSPPSGELFF. The full variable domain, its missing parts supplied by reference TRBV18 and TRBJ2-2, is NAGVMQNPRHLVRRRGQEARLRCSPMKGHSHVYWYRQLPEEGLKFMVYLQKENIIDESGMPKERFSAEFPKEGPSILRIQQVVRGDSAAYFCASSPPSGELFFGEGSRLTVL.

This clonotype was picked up a small number of times. The J gene is TRBJ2-7, the V gene TRBV5-1, with D possibly TRBD2 on 5 matching bases. The V end lost 4 bases, the J end lost 3 bases, and 14 bases lay between the germline ends. This CDR3 region has 14 residues. Per germline, CDR1 SGHRS and CDR2 YFSETQ. The CDR3 region is CASSQRPRDYEQYF. In nucleotides, the CDR3 is TGCGCCAGCAGCCAACGACCGAGGGACTACGAGCAGTACTTC.

The V gene is TRBV29-1, the J gene TRBJ2-1; 9 nucleotides align to TRBD2. The DNA end is a closer match to TRBJ2-7, so the J assignment may be wrong. The CDR3 length is 16 residues. Germline CDR1 SQVTM, CDR2 ANQGSEA. The CDR3 DNA reads TGCAGCGTTGAAAGTACTAGCGGGTACTTCCACAATGAGCAGTACTTC. This encodes CSVESTSGYFHNEQYF.

V gene TRBV28 combines with J gene TRBJ2-7; D is possibly TRBD1 or TRBD2 (6 bases each). CDR1 is MDHEN, CDR2 SYDVKM, per germline. This CDR3 comprises 15 residues. The ends were cut back, 2 bases at V and 7 bases at J, with 18 bases in the middle. CDR3 loop: CASSLIRGRGREQYF. Here the CDR3 DNA reads TGTGCCAGCAGTTTAATTAGGGGTCGGGGGCGTGAGCAGTACTTC.

The V and J genes are TRBV12-3 or TRBV12-4 and TRBJ2-7, with 9 positions matching TRBD1. This CDR3 is 15 amino acids long. The V and J ends lost 4 bases and 4 bases, in that order; junction bases with no gene match: 8. The CDR3 protein is CASSSADRGGYEQYF. As DNA, the CDR3 is TGTGCCAGCAGTTCCGCGGACAGGGGAGGTTACGAGCAGTACTTC.

V and J are TRBV28 and TRBJ1-1, with D tentatively TRBD1 (6 bases). The CDR3 runs to 16 residues. With 2 bases removed from V and 11 bases from J, the gap between germline ends came to 24 bases. The germline V gene encodes CDR1 MDHEN and CDR2 SYDVKM. The CDR3 nucleotides are TGTGCCAGCAGTTTAAGGGCGGCAGGGGCCTCACTCGGGGCTTTCTTT. This encodes CASSLRAAGASLGAFF.

The chain couples TRBV7-3 to TRBJ2-4; D gene ambiguous. Germline V gene lookup returns CDR1 SGHTA and CDR2 FQGTGA. V lost 5 bases to trimming and J lost 8 bases, with 13 bases between them. The CDR3 length is 13 residues. The CDR3 spells CASSLQLRDIQYF. In DNA form, the CDR3 reads TGTGCCAGCAGCCTACAACTAAGAGACATTCAGTACTTC.

In its sample, this clonotype was seen a few times. The junction does not match germline at one end; this may be a read error. V is TRBV7-7 and J is TRBJ2-7, with TRBD2 identical over 10 bases. CDR1 SSHAT and CDR2 FNYEAQ come from the germline V gene (reference sequence). The CDR3 has 16 residues. The CDR3 coding sequence is TGTGCTAGCAGCTTGCCGGCTAGCGGGAGTAGGGTCGAGCAGTACTTC. Amino acids: CASSLPASGSRVEQYF.

A few counts support this clonotype. J is TRBJ1-5 and V is TRBV27, with a weak D call TRBD1 (5 bases). The CDR3 is 13 amino acids. Germline CDR1 is MNHEY and CDR2 is SMNVEV (reference sequence). Trimming pared 6 bases from V and 2 bases from J, leaving 8 bases between. The CDR3 DNA follows: TGTGCCAGCAGGGTGGGGGGCAATCAGCCCCAGCATTTT. Residues: CASRVGGNQPQHF.

J is TRBJ2-4 and V is TRBV27, with D possibly TRBD2 on 5 matching bases. TRBJ2-7 matches the DNA end more closely, so the J call is doubtful. This CDR3 is built from 15 residues. Per germline, CDR1 MNHEY and CDR2 SMNVEV (reference sequence). The DNA of the CDR3 is TGTGCCAGCAGTTTATCAGGGAGTAACCCCTACGAGCAGTACTTC. It specifies CASSLSGSNPYEQYF.

J is TRBJ1-2 and V is TRBV9; TRBD1 matches 8 bases. The V and J ends lost 4 bases and 6 bases, in that order; junction bases with no gene match: 11. CDR3 length equals 15 residues. Germline values: CDR1 SGDLS, CDR2 YYNGEE. The CDR3 coding sequence is TGTGCCAGCAGCCTTCTGTCGCAGGGGGCCCATGGCTACACCTTC. This gives the protein CASSLLSQGAHGYTF.

V gene TRBV18 combines with J gene TRBJ2-2, with a possible D match to TRBD2 (5 bases). From germline, CDR1 is KGHSH and CDR2 LQKENI. There are 14 residues in the CDR3. V lost 3 bases to trimming and J lost 3 bases, with 8 bases between them. CDR3 residues: CASSPSGYTGELFF. The CDR3 region has the DNA TGTGCCAGCTCACCTTCGGGGTACACCGGGGAGCTGTTTTTT.

The chain employs TRBV6-2 or TRBV6-3 and TRBJ2-7, with D perhaps TRBD1 (6 bases). Germline CDR1 is MNHEY and CDR2 is SVGEGT. This CDR3 has 16 residues. The V and J ends lost 5 bases and 2 bases respectively, with 19 bases between them. CDR3 bases: TGTGCCAGCAGTCTTCACCGGGACAAAGGGACCTACGAGCAGTACTTC. Its protein product is CASSLHRDKGTYEQYF.